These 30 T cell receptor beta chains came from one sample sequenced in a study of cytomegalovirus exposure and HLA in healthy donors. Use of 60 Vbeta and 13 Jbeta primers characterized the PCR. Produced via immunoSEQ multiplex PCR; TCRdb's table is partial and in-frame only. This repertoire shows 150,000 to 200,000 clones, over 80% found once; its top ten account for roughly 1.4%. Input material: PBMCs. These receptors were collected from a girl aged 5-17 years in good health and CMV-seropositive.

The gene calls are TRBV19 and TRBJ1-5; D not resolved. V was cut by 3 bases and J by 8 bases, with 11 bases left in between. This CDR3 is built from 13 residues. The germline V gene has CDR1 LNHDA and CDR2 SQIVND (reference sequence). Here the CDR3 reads CASSIAGGEPQHF. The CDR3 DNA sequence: TGTGCCAGTAGTATCGCGGGCGGGGAGCCCCAGCATTTT.

CDR3 residues: CASRPLGQGGDYEQYF. The CDR3 coding sequence is TGTGCCAGTAGACCGCTGGGACAGGGGGGAGACTACGAGCAGTACTTC. This chain links TRBV19 with TRBJ2-7; 11 bases fit TRBD1. Unmatched junction bases numbered 10, after V lost 6 bases and J lost 3 bases. Germline values: CDR1 LNHDA, CDR2 SQIVND (reference sequence). This CDR3 spans 16 amino acids.

Here the CDR3 DNA reads TGTGCCAGCAAAGCGGAGGAGCAGAAGAACACTGAAGCTTTCTTT. It codes for CASKAEEQKNTEAFF. The rearrangement joins TRBV2 to TRBJ1-1, with no clear D. The V end lost 7 bases, the J end lost 1 base, and 16 bases lay between the germline ends. Germline V gene lookup returns CDR1 SNHLY and CDR2 FYNNEI. The CDR3 covers 15 residues.

The CDR3 DNA is TGTGCCAGCAGCATCTCTGGAAACACCATATATTTT. The encoded protein is CASSISGNTIYF. The chain uses TRBV28 and TRBJ1-3; D remains ambiguous. The CDR3 is 12 amino acids. Germline V lookup: CDR1 MDHEN, CDR2 SYDVKM. Trimming took 6 bases from V and 0 from J, leaving 3 bases between them.

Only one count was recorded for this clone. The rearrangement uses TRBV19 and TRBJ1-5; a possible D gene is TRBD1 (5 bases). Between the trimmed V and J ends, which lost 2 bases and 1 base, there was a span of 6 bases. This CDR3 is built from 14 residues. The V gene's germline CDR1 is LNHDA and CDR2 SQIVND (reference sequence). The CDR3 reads CASSIRGSNQPQHF. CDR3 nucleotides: TGTGCCAGTAGTATACGGGGGAGCAATCAGCCCCAGCATTTT.

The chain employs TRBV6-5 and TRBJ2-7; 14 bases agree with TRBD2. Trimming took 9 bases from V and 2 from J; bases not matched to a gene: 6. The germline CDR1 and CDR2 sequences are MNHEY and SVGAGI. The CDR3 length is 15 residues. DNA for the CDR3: TGTGCCAGTAAAGGGACTAGCGGGAGCACCTACGAGCAGTACTTC. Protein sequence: CASKGTSGSTYEQYF.

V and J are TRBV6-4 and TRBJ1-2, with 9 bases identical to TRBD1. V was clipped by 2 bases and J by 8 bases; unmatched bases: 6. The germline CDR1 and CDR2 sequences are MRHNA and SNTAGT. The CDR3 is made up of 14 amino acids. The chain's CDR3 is CASSDLTGGRGYTF. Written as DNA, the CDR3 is TGTGCCAGCAGTGACCTCACAGGGGGCAGGGGCTACACCTTC.

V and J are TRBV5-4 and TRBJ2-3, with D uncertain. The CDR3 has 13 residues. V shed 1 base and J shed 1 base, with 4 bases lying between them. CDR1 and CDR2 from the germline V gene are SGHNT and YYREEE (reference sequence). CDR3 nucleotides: TGTGCCAGCAGCTTGCGTGGCACAGATACGCAGTATTTT. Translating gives CASSLRGTDTQYF. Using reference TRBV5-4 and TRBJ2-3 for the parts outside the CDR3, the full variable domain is ETGVTQSPTHLIKTRGQQVTLRCSSQSGHNTVSWYQQALGQGPQFIFQYYREEENGRGNFPPRFSGLQFPNYSSELNVNALELDDSALYLCASSLRGTDTQYFGPGTRLTVL.

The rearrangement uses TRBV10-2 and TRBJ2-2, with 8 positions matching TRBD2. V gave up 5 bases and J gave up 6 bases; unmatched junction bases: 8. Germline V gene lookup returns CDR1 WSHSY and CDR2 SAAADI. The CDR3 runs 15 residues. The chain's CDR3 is CASSFSGGISGELFF. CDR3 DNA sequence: TGCGCCAGCAGTTTCTCGGGAGGGATTTCCGGGGAGCTGTTTTTT.

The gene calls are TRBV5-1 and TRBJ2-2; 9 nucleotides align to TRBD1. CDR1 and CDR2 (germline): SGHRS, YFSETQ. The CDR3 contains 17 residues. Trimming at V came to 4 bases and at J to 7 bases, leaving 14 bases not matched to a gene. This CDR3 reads CASSQTPGTGKVGELFF. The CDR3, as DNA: TGCGCCAGCAGCCAAACCCCGGGGACAGGGAAGGTCGGGGAGCTGTTTTTT. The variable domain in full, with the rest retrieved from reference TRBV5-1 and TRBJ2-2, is KAGVTQTPRYLIKTRGQQVTLSCSPISGHRSVSWYQQTPGQGLQFLFEYFSETQRNKGNFPGRFSGRQFSNSRSEMNVSTLELGDSALYLCASSQTPGTGKVGELFFGEGSRLTVL.

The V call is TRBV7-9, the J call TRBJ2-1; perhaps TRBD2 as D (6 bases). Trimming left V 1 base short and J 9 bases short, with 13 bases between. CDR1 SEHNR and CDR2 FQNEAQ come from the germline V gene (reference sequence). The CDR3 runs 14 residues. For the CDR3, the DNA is TGTGCCAGCAGCTTAGTCCTAGCGAACGGTGAGCAGTTCTTC. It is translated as CASSLVLANGEQFF.

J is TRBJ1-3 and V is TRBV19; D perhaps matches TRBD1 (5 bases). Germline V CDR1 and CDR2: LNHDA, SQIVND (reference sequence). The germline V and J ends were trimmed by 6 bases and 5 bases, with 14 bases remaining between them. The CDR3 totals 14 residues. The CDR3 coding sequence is TGTGCCAGTAGGCCGGGGACTTATAGAAACACCATATATTTT. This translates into CASRPGTYRNTIYF.

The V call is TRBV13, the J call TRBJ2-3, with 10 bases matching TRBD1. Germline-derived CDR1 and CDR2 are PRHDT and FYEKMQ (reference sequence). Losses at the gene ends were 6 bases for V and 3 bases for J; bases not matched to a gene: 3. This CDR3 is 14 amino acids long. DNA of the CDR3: TGTGCCAGCAGGAGACAGGGGGCAACAGATACGCAGTATTTT. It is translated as CASRRQGATDTQYF.

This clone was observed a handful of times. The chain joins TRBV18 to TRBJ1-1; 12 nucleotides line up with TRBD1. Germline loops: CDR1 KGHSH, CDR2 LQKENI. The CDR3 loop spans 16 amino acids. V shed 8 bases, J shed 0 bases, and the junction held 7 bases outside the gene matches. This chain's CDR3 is CASRGTGGAMNTEAFF. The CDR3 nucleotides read TGTGCCAGCAGAGGGACAGGGGGCGCTATGAACACTGAAGCTTTCTTT.

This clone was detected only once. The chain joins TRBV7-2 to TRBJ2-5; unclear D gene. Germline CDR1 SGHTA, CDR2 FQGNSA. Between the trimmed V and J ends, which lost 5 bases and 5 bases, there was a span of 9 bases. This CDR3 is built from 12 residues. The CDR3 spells CASSTIRETQYF. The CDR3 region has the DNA TGTGCCAGCAGCACGATCCGGGAGACCCAGTACTTC.

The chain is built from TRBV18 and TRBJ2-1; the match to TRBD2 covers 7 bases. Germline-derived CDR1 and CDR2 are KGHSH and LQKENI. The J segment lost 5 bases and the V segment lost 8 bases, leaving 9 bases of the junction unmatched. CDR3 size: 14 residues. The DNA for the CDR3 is TGTGCCAGCCGTGCGAGCGGGACCGACAATGAGCAGTTCTTC. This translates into CASRASGTDNEQFF.

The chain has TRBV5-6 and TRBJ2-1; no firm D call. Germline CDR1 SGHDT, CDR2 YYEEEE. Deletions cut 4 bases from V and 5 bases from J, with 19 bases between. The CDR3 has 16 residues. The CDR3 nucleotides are TGTGCCAGCAGCCTGGCTGTACGGGTGCGTAACAATGAGCAGTTCTTC. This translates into CASSLAVRVRNNEQFF.

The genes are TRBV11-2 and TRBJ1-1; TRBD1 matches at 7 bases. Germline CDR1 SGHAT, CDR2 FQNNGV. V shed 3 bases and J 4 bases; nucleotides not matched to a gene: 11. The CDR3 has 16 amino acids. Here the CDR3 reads CASSFFTGALGTEAFF. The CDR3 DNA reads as TGTGCCAGCAGCTTCTTCACAGGGGCCCTGGGCACTGAAGCTTTCTTT.

The CDR3 nucleotides are TGTGCCAGCAGCTTAATGCCGGCGGCGGATGAGCAGTTCTTC. Encoded protein: CASSLMPAADEQFF. V and J are TRBV5-6 and TRBJ2-1; D is undetermined. Trimming took off 2 bases at V and 8 bases at J, with 14 bases between the two ends. The length of the CDR3 is 14 residues. In germline, CDR1 is SGHDT, CDR2 YYEEEE.

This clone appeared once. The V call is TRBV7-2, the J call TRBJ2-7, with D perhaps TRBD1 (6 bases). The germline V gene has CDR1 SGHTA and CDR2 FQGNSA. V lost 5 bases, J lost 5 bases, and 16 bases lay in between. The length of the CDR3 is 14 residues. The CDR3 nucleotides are TGTGCCAGCAGCCCCGTCTGGGGGCTACACGAGCAGTACTTC. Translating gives CASSPVWGLHEQYF.

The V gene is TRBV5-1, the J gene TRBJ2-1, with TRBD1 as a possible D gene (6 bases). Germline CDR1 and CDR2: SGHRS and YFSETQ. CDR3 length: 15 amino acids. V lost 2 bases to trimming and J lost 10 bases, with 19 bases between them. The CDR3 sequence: CASSLNRDLDDEQFF. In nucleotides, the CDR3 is TGCGCCAGCAGCTTAAACAGGGATTTGGACGACGAGCAGTTCTTC. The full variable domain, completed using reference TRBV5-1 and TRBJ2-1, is KAGVTQTPRYLIKTRGQQVTLSCSPISGHRSVSWYQQTPGQGLQFLFEYFSETQRNKGNFPGRFSGRQFSNSRSEMNVSTLELGDSALYLCASSLNRDLDDEQFFGPGTRLTVL.

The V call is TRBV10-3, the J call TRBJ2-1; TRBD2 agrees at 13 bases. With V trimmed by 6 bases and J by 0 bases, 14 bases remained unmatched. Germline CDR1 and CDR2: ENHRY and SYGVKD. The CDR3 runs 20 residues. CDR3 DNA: TGTGCCATCAGAGCCGGGACTAGCGGGATACCCTCTAGCTCCTACAATGAGCAGTTCTTC. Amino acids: CAIRAGTSGIPSSSYNEQFF.

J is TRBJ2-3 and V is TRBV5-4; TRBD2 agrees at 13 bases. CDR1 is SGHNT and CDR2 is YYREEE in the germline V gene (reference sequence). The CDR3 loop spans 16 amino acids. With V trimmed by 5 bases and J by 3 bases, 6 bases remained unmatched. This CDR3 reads CASRPGTSGMTDTQYF. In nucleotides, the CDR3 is TGTGCCAGCAGACCCGGGACTAGCGGGATGACAGATACGCAGTATTTT. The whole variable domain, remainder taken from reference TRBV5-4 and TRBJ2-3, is ETGVTQSPTHLIKTRGQQVTLRCSSQSGHNTVSWYQQALGQGPQFIFQYYREEENGRGNFPPRFSGLQFPNYSSELNVNALELDDSALYLCASRPGTSGMTDTQYFGPGTRLTVL.

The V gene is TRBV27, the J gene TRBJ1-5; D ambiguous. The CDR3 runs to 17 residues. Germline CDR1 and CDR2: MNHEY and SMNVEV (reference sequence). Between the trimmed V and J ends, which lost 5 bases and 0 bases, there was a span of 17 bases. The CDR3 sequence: CASSPVRREYSNQPQHF. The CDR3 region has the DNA TGTGCCAGCAGTCCAGTTAGGCGGGAGTATAGCAATCAGCCCCAGCATTTT.

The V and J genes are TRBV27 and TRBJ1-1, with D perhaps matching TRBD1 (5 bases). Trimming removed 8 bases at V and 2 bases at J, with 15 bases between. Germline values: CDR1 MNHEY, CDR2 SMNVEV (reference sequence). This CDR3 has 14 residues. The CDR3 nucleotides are TGTGCCAGCTCTGTGGGGCTGATAAACACTGAAGCTTTCTTT. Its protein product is CASSVGLINTEAFF.

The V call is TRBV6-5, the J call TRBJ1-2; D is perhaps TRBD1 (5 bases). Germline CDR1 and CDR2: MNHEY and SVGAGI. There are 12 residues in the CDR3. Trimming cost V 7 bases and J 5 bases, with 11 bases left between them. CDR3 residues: CASKLGDYGYTF. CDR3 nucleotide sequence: TGTGCCAGCAAATTAGGGGATTATGGCTACACCTTC.

The CDR3 loop is CASTAGLAGKDEQFF. In nucleotides, the CDR3 is TGTGCCAGTACCGCGGGACTAGCGGGAAAGGATGAGCAGTTCTTC. The chain joins TRBV19 to TRBJ2-1; 13 bases are a match to TRBD2. This CDR3 contains 15 residues. Losses at the gene ends were 7 bases for V and 8 bases for J; bases not matched to a gene: 8. Germline values: CDR1 LNHDA, CDR2 SQIVND (reference sequence).

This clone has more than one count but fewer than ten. The CDR3 region has the DNA TGTGCCAGCAGTTTACGGTCTAGCGAATCCTACAATGAGCAGTTCTTC. Its translation: CASSLRSSESYNEQFF. The chain links TRBV27 to TRBJ2-1; perhaps TRBD2 as D (6 bases). This CDR3 contains 16 residues. The germline gives CDR1 MNHEY, CDR2 SMNVEV (reference sequence). Trimming removed 2 bases from V and 1 base from J, with 12 bases in between.

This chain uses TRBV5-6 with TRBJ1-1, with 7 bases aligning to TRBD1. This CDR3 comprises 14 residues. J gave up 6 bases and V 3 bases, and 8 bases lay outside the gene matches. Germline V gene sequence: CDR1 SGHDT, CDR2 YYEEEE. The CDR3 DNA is TGTGCCAGCAGCTCCTTGGAGGGGGCGCCTGAAGCTTTCTTT. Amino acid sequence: CASSSLEGAPEAFF.

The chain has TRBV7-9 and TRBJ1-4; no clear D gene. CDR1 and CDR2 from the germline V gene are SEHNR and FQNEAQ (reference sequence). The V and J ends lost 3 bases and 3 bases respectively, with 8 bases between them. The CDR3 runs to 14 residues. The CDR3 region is CASSLLAANEKLFF. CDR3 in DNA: TGTGCCAGCAGCTTGTTGGCAGCTAATGAAAAACTGTTTTTT.